The 12 T cell receptor beta chains below come from one sample, sequenced in a study of T cell repertoires in cytomegalovirus infection. These TCRs' antigens remain unknown. MiXCR, applied by TCRdb to the reads, yields one record per CDR3 protein. Of 400,000 to 600,000 distinct CDR3 sequences listed, about 42% are singletons. This specimen consisted of cultured PBMCs, obtained from culture after CMV antigen stimulation. The receptors were gathered from a human donor in good health (CMV status not recorded). Some clones in this sample may be carry-over from other donors' samples.

This clonotype occurred a few times. The CDR3 reads CASSSPWGEQYF. Written as DNA, the CDR3 is TGTGCCAGCAGCTCGCCCTGGGGCGAGCAGTACTTC. The chain joins TRBV7-2 to TRBJ2-7; D remains ambiguous. The CDR3 is 12 residues long. Per germline, CDR1 SGHTA and CDR2 FQGNSA. The V end lost 4 bases, the J end lost 6 bases, and 10 bases lay between the germline ends. The whole variable domain, filled in from reference TRBV7-2 and TRBJ2-7, reads GAGVSQSPSNKVTEKGKDVELRCDPISGHTALYWYRQSLGQGLEFLIYFQGNSAPDKSGLPSDRFSAERTGGSVSTLTIQRTQQEDSAVYLCASSSPWGEQYFGPGTRLTVT.

This sequence joins TRBV6-5 and TRBJ2-3; a weak D match, TRBD2 (6 bases). The V end lost 0 bases, the J end lost 0 bases, and 10 bases lay between the germline ends. Germline assignment: CDR1 MNHEY and CDR2 SVGAGI. The CDR3 is made up of 16 amino acids. The DNA of the CDR3 is TGTGCCAGCAGTTACTCGGCAGGACTAAGCACAGATACGCAGTATTTT. Protein sequence: CASSYSAGLSTDTQYF.

The chain uses TRBV7-6 and TRBJ2-2; 14 bases fit TRBD2. The CDR3 has 17 amino acids. V lost 3 bases and J lost 2; bases outside the gene matches: 2. Germline CDR1 is SGHVS and CDR2 is FNYEAQ. This chain's CDR3 is CASSFGTSGSNTGELFF. In DNA, the CDR3 is TGTGCCAGCAGCTTTGGGACTAGCGGGAGTAACACCGGGGAGCTGTTTTTT.

This clonotype was detected only a few times. The chain carries TRBV7-9 and TRBJ2-5; TRBD2 matches 8 bases. The CDR3 contains 15 residues. J lost 1 base, V lost 2 bases, and 3 bases had no gene match. Germline-derived CDR1 and CDR2 are SEHNR and FQNEAQ (reference sequence). The CDR3 bases are TGTGCCAGCAGCTTATCGGGAGGGAGCCAAGAGACCCAGTACTTC. As protein: CASSLSGGSQETQYF.

The table lists this clonotype with a few counts. J is TRBJ2-7 and V is TRBV10-3; D is unclear. The V and J ends lost 3 bases and 2 bases respectively, with 8 bases between them. The germline V gene encodes CDR1 ENHRY and CDR2 SYGVKD. The CDR3 is made up of 13 amino acids. Written as DNA, the CDR3 is TGTGCCATCAGTGAAAACCAGCCCTACGAGCAGTACTTC. Protein sequence: CAISENQPYEQYF.

The V and J genes are TRBV12-3 or TRBV12-4 and TRBJ1-2, with 8 nucleotides matching TRBD1. The J segment lost 2 bases and the V segment lost 5 bases, leaving 4 bases of the junction unmatched. The CDR3 is made up of 14 amino acids. CDR3 sequence reads: CASSDRGLNYGYTF. The CDR3 DNA reads TGTGCCAGCAGTGACAGGGGCCTGAACTATGGCTACACCTTC.

This clonotype came up a few times. The rearrangement joins TRBV6-1 to TRBJ2-5, with 13 bases aligning to TRBD2. The CDR3 is made up of 15 amino acids. Germline V CDR1 and CDR2: MNHNS, SASEGT. Unmatched junction bases numbered 4, after V lost 6 bases and J lost 3 bases. CDR3 bases: TGTGCCAGCAGCGCCGGGACTAGCGGGAAAGAGACCCAGTACTTC. Its protein product is CASSAGTSGKETQYF.

This clonotype was observed a handful of times. The CDR3 spells CASSMGGYSGANVLTF. DNA of the CDR3: TGTGCCAGTAGTATGGGCGGATACTCTGGGGCCAACGTCCTGACTTTC. The V and J genes are TRBV19 and TRBJ2-6, with D unresolved. Germline CDR1 LNHDA, CDR2 SQIVND (reference sequence). The CDR3 has 16 amino acids. Trimming stripped 3 bases from V and 0 bases from J, with 9 bases between.

This sequence joins TRBV19 and TRBJ2-1; D may correspond to TRBD1 or TRBD2 (6 bases each). CDR3 size: 16 residues. Trimming shortened V by 5 bases and J by 6 bases, and 20 bases separated the two germline ends. CDR1 and CDR2 from the germline V gene are LNHDA and SQIVND (reference sequence). This CDR3 is CASSVLTGRELNEQFF. CDR3 nucleotides: TGTGCCAGTAGTGTCTTGACAGGCCGGGAGCTCAATGAGCAGTTCTTC. The full variable domain, in which reference TRBV19 and TRBJ2-1 provide the parts outside the CDR3, is DGGITQSPKYLFRKEGQNVTLSCEQNLNHDAMYWYRQDPGQGLRLIYYSQIVNDFQKGDIAEGYSVSREKKESFPLTVTSAQKNPTAFYLCASSVLTGRELNEQFFGPGTRLTVL.

The chain links TRBV6-4 to TRBJ2-1; tentative D call: TRBD2 (5 bases). V lost 4 bases, J lost 2 bases, and 12 bases lay in between. The CDR3 has 15 residues. CDR1 and CDR2 (germline): MRHNA, SNTAGT. Here the CDR3 DNA reads TGTGCCAGCAGTGTAAAGAGCGGCACCTACAATGAGCAGTTCTTC. It yields the protein CASSVKSGTYNEQFF.

The chain links TRBV4-1 to TRBJ2-3, with 9 positions matching TRBD2. Germline values: CDR1 MGHRA, CDR2 YSYEKL. The CDR3 has 16 amino acids. V trimming: 4 bases; J trimming: 4 bases; junction bases outside the gene matches: 9. The CDR3: CASSPIAGVLSDTQYF. In nucleotides, the CDR3 is TGCGCCAGCAGCCCTATAGCGGGAGTTCTTTCAGATACGCAGTATTTT.

The rearrangement joins TRBV7-2 to TRBJ2-2; maybe TRBD2 (5 bases). V was cut by 4 bases and J by 1 base, with 10 bases left in between. Germline V gene sequence: CDR1 SGHTA, CDR2 FQGNSA. The CDR3 length is 15 residues. The CDR3 is CASSSRALNTGELFF. The CDR3 DNA is TGTGCCAGCAGCTCGCGGGCGCTGAACACCGGGGAGCTGTTTTTT.